These 13 T cell receptor beta chains were all obtained from the same sample, sequenced in a study of blood T cells in healthy people across ages. A sample-barcoded 5' primer and a J-beta primer mix were used in a second PCR of roughly 6 to 11 cycles. TCRdb re-called the 5' RACE reads through MiXCR, storing one row per CDR3 protein. The table includes more than 1.4 million distinct CDR3 sequences, 42% detected once. The specimen sequenced was blood. These receptors all stem from a young woman in good health.

This clonotype was recorded only once. This chain connects TRBV12-3 or TRBV12-4 to TRBJ2-3, with a possible D match to TRBD2 (5 bases). CDR3 length: 14 residues. Trimming shortened V by 5 bases and J by 11 bases, and 20 bases separated the two germline ends. The CDR3 sequence is CASSLRLGADVQYF. The CDR3 DNA follows: TGTGCCAGCAGTCTGCGACTGGGAGCAGATGTGCAGTATTTT.

The chain combines TRBV28 with TRBJ1-5, with D perhaps TRBD1 (5 bases). This CDR3 contains 12 residues. V was pared by 7 bases and J by 9 bases, with 13 bases between. Germline V gives CDR1 MDHEN, CDR2 SYDVKM. CDR3 sequence reads: CASTSMRGPQHF. Here the CDR3 DNA reads TGTGCCAGCACATCCATGAGGGGGCCCCAGCATTTT.

The chain employs TRBV20-1 and TRBJ2-5; perhaps TRBD1 as D (6 bases). The V end lost 4 bases, the J end lost 5 bases, and 14 bases lay between the germline ends. This CDR3 is 13 amino acids long. Germline V CDR1 and CDR2: DFQATT, SNEGSKA (reference sequence). CDR3 residues: CSAKQTGQETQYF. Here the CDR3 DNA reads TGCAGTGCTAAACAAACAGGGCAGGAGACCCAGTACTTC.

V gene TRBV6-5 combines with J gene TRBJ1-2, with 7 bases lining up with TRBD1. The CDR3 runs 15 residues. V was pared by 0 bases and J by 4 bases, with 5 bases of the junction left unmatched. Germline CDR1 is MNHEY and CDR2 is SVGAGI. CDR3 nucleotides: TGTGCCAGCAGTTACTCGATTGCAGGGGGCTATGGCTACACCTTC. This encodes CASSYSIAGGYGYTF.

This clonotype was found once. The V gene is TRBV20-1, the J gene TRBJ1-3; perhaps TRBD1 as D (5 bases). Germline assignment: CDR1 DFQATT and CDR2 SNEGSKA (reference sequence). The CDR3 consists of 14 residues. Trimming cost V 4 bases and J 3 bases, with 13 bases left between them. The DNA for the CDR3 is TGCAGTGCTACCCAAGCAGGGATTGGAAACACCATATATTTT. Its translation is CSATQAGIGNTIYF.

This clonotype was detected a few times. The rearrangement links TRBV30 to TRBJ1-5, with unresolved D. V gave up 3 bases and J gave up 6 bases, with 9 bases separating them. This CDR3 region has 12 residues. Germline V gene data show CDR1 as GTSNPN and CDR2 as SVGIG (reference sequence). The CDR3 loop is CAWSVNSQPQHF. CDR3 bases: TGTGCCTGGAGCGTAAACTCTCAGCCCCAGCATTTT.

The rearrangement links TRBV6-2 or TRBV6-3 to TRBJ2-3, with D unclear. The V and J ends lost 6 bases and 9 bases respectively, with 16 bases between them. Germline values: CDR1 MNHEY, CDR2 SVGEGT. The CDR3 covers 13 residues. The CDR3 loop reads CASRPSGVVTQYF. CDR3 sequence (DNA): TGTGCCAGCAGACCCTCGGGCGTCGTGACGCAGTATTTT.

In its sample, this clonotype ranks as medium-sized. The V gene is TRBV6-5, the J gene TRBJ2-1; D might be TRBD2 (5 bases). Germline lookup yields CDR1 MNHEY and CDR2 SVGAGI. V lost 5 bases, J lost 3 bases, and 11 bases lay in between. The CDR3 spans 14 residues. The CDR3 nucleotides read TGTGCCAGCAGTCCCAGTGCGGGCTACAATGAGCAGTTCTTC. It encodes CASSPSAGYNEQFF.

The gene calls are TRBV29-1 and TRBJ2-7; 7 bases match TRBD1. The CDR3 runs 12 residues. The germline V gene encodes CDR1 SQVTM and CDR2 ANQGSEA. J was trimmed by 4 bases and V by 8 bases; bases with no gene match: 8. The CDR3 sequence: CSWGQTRYEQYF. The CDR3 nucleotides are TGCAGCTGGGGACAGACTCGGTACGAGCAGTACTTC.

This clonotype was picked up a small number of times. This chain uses TRBV10-3 with TRBJ2-3; no definite D call. This CDR3 has 13 residues. The germline CDR1 and CDR2 sequences are ENHRY and SYGVKD. With 5 bases removed from V and 6 bases from J, the gap between germline ends came to 12 bases. CDR3 coding DNA: TGTGCCATCAGTCGTGAACGCCTCGATACGCAGTATTTT. Encoded protein: CAISRERLDTQYF.

Only a few counts were recorded for this clonotype. V usage is TRBV15 and J usage is TRBJ2-1; 9 nucleotides match TRBD2. This CDR3 is 16 amino acids long. CDR1 and CDR2 (germline): LNHNV, YYDKDF (reference sequence). The J segment lost 7 bases and the V segment lost 0 bases, leaving 7 bases of the junction unmatched. The CDR3 DNA is TGTGCCACCAGCAGAGATGTAGCGGGAGAATTTAATGAGCAGTTCTTC. It codes for CATSRDVAGEFNEQFF.

The chain recombines TRBV12-3 or TRBV12-4 with TRBJ2-7, with unresolved D. This CDR3 is 13 amino acids long. V was cut by 5 bases and J by 2 bases, with 10 bases left in between. CDR3 nucleotide sequence: TGTGCCAGCAGTCCCACCGACCCCTACGAGCAGTACTTC. This encodes CASSPTDPYEQYF.

This clonotype was seen a handful of times. The chain recombines TRBV21-1 with TRBJ2-1. TRBV21-1 is flagged as a pseudogene. The CDR3 is 12 amino acids. Here the CDR3 reads CASNWSRGEQFF. The CDR3 DNA follows: TGTGCCAGCAATTGGTCAAGAGGTGAGCAGTTCTTC.